This TCR beta chain was captured in a study of tumor and adjacent non-tumor tissue in lung cancer. Study outcomes and limitations: Compared with tumor, normal lung showed significantly lower TCR diversity. Shorter survival was associated with higher TCR diversity in tumors.

Three rounds of nested PCR, following a modified ARM-PCR protocol, produced the TCRbeta library. MiXCR, applied by TCRdb to the multiplex PCR reads, yields one record per CDR3 protein. The sample comprises approximately 120,000 distinct CDR3 sequences, 75% of which are singletons, and 37% rests with the top ten. V was shortened by 5 bases and J by 6 bases, with 22 bases between the two germline ends. The CDR3 loop spans 16 amino acids. The V gene's germline CDR1 is SGHTA and CDR2 FQGTGA. This sample's RNA came from whole unsorted tissue. Chemotherapy-naive patients with new lung cancer underwent thoracic surgery in China, August–late 2014. This clonotype was observed a handful of times. Its specificity is unknown.

The origin of this receptor is a woman aged 55-70 years with non-small cell lung cancer. The chain is built from TRBV7-3 and TRBJ1-2; TRBD1 might be the D (5 bases). Sample: lung tumor tissue. The DNA of the CDR3 is TGTGCCAGCAGCATTGGGGGGGGGAAAGAAGAAGATGGCTACACCTTC. The encoded protein is CASSIGGGKEEDGYTF.